This record looks at one T cell receptor (beta chain) sequence and its context. Antigen unknown. The source of the sample is a study of cytomegalovirus exposure and HLA in healthy donors. Study-wide results and limits: The study put some 160 TCR beta chains on its list as cytomegalovirus-associated.

The PCR was carried out with 60 Vbeta primers and 13 Jbeta primers. In the original analysis: A later analysis counted 65 million to 80 million unique TCR beta chains, about 11 million shared. Assay: immunoSEQ multiplex PCR; the TCRdb copy retains only in-frame clones and omits some. V, J and clone size are taken as reported in that table, and D and trimming were inferred from the DNA itself. The sample lists nearly 200,000 clones, 75% to 90% occurring once. The CDR3 is 17 residues long. The germline CDR1 and CDR2 sequences are LGHNA and YSLEER. V was shortened by 0 bases and J by 2 bases, with 13 bases between the two germline ends.

The V call is TRBV4-3, the J call TRBJ2-2; D is perhaps TRBD2 (7 bases). The sequenced material came from PBMCs. This sequence originates from a man aged 30 to 45 in good health and CMV-seronegative. For the CDR3, the DNA is TGCGCCAGCAGCCAAGAAGGGGGGGGGAGTAACACCGGGGAGCTGTTTTTT. This gives the protein CASSQEGGGSNTGELFF.